These T cell receptor beta chains were read from a single sample in a study of cytomegalovirus exposure and HLA in healthy donors. Using immunoSEQ multiplex PCR, the repertoire was profiled, and TCRdb retains in-frame clones only, with some absent. The data contain roughly 270,000 clones, roughly 90% of them singletons. What was sequenced was PBMCs. The origin of the receptors is a woman aged 18-29 years in good health and CMV-seronegative. Each CDR3 is given without its conserved first and last residue.

J	V	CDR3
TRBJ1-1	TRBV28	ASSPGTEAF
TRBJ2-5	TRBV5-6	ASSSKPQGMETQY
TRBJ2-1	TRBV12-5	ASAPYPEGSSYNEQF
TRBJ2-7	TRBV19	ASSIGAGRSYEQY
TRBJ1-6	TRBV28	ATGSYNSPLH
TRBJ1-1	TRBV27	ASIAQGRRNTEAF
TRBJ1-4	TRBV5-1	ASTPLGQTNEKLF
TRBJ2-7	TRBV10-1	ASSTDRAGKYEQY
TRBJ2-5	TRBV5-6	ASSIEQGHQETQY
TRBJ2-7	TRBV9	ASSLNRWGTEMY
TRBJ2-1	TRBV5-4	ASSLVIGPGNEQF
TRBJ2-5	TRBV7-3	ASSLTSFGGTQY
TRBJ1-2	TRBV27	ASSFRGLNYGYT
TRBJ1-1	TRBV10-3	AISETAGTEAF
TRBJ2-3	TRBV28	ASSPPATGTSTDTQY
TRBJ1-1	TRBV19	ASRPGQGAPDTEAF
TRBJ2-2	TRBV7-2	ASKGGARSANTGELF
TRBJ2-2	TRBV5-1	ASSLDRLAGELF
TRBJ1-2	TRBV7-9	ASSLNRDSLTYGYT
TRBJ1-1	TRBV7-2	ASSPHRVNTEAF
TRBJ2-7	TRBV4-3	ASSRGTSGYNEQY
TRBJ2-7	TRBV5-1	ASSSASAGVQEQY
TRBJ2-7	TRBV9	ASSVGEAYEQY
TRBJ2-5	TRBV2	ASNSGPGGETQY
TRBJ1-5	TRBV7-9	ASSFGQGGSNQPQH
TRBJ2-7	TRBV30	AWIPPGFYEQY
TRBJ2-7	TRBV19	ASSWRWSSYEQY
TRBJ2-2	TRBV9	ASSVSGTANTGELF
TRBJ1-3	TRBV6-6	ASRPQGPGNTIY
TRBJ2-7	TRBV7-2	ASSLVPGKNEQY
TRBJ1-2	TRBV28	ASSRYGYT
TRBJ1-2	TRBV28	ASSLPTGTGTGYT
TRBJ2-2	TRBV9	ASNPTGLAGATGELF
TRBJ1-1	TRBV6-5	ASSSQTVTEAF
TRBJ2-7	TRBV7-3	ASSFITVGQLDEQY
TRBJ2-7	TRBV11-2	ASSLDQGGGGIYEQY
TRBJ2-2	TRBV7-5	VRSLARSPNTGELF
TRBJ2-7	TRBV27	ASTRVGQAPHEQY
TRBJ2-1	TRBV11-2	ASSLAYNEQF
TRBJ1-1	TRBV6-6	ASQGGRQRNTEAF
TRBJ2-7	TRBV28	ASRGIETYEQY
TRBJ2-7	TRBV5-8	ASSRGFSYEQY
TRBJ1-4	TRBV9	ASSVGGTNNEKLF
TRBJ2-7	TRBV6-6	ASSSGAPGGQY
TRBJ1-2	TRBV6-6	ASSSQGARGYT
TRBJ2-6	TRBV30	AWSVGGPGANVLT
TRBJ1-2	TRBV6-5	ASTTGQGRGYT
TRBJ2-2	TRBV10-3	AISSGHNTGELF
TRBJ1-5	TRBV7-8	ASSLTSGGKKNQPQH